Below, 28 T cell receptor beta chains from the same sample are listed, as sequenced in a study of T cell clonotyping in hematopoietic cell transplantation. Time point: recipient sample about 28 days before transplant, after cytoreduction. The protocol was immunoSEQ multiplex PCR, while the TCRdb copy is restricted to in-frame clones and leaves out a portion. The sample contains 35,000 to 45,000 clones, roughly 94% of which appear only once. The specimen comprised peripheral blood mononuclear cells, sampled before stem cell transplant. The receptors derive from a man in his forties or fifties with chronic myeloid leukemia. Some clones in this sample may be carry-over from other donors' samples.

The CDR3 region has the DNA TGTGCCAGTAGTATGGGGCCAGGGCTGGAGGGCTACACCTTC. It is translated as CASSMGPGLEGYTF. This sequence joins TRBV19 and TRBJ1-2, with a possible D match to TRBD1 (5 bases). The germline CDR1 and CDR2 sequences are LNHDA and SQIVND (reference sequence). Between the trimmed V and J ends, which lost 3 bases and 8 bases, there was a span of 16 bases. The CDR3 totals 14 residues. The full variable domain, its missing parts supplied by reference TRBV19 and TRBJ1-2, is DGGITQSPKYLFRKEGQNVTLSCEQNLNHDAMYWYRQDPGQGLRLIYYSQIVNDFQKGDIAEGYSVSREKKESFPLTVTSAQKNPTAFYLCASSMGPGLEGYTFGSGTRLTVV.

This chain links TRBV9 with TRBJ2-3; 8 nucleotides match TRBD2. V was clipped by 0 bases and J by 6 bases; unmatched bases: 3. The CDR3 sequence is 14 residues long. Germline-derived CDR1 and CDR2 are SGDLS and YYNGEE. CDR3 nucleotide sequence: TGTGCCAGCAGCGTAGACGGGGGGGCGGATACGCAGTATTTT. This sequence encodes CASSVDGGADTQYF.

The V gene is TRBV6-1, the J gene TRBJ1-1; D unresolved. This CDR3 spans 14 amino acids. V gave up 2 bases and J gave up 0 bases, with 7 bases separating them. Germline CDR1 MNHNS, CDR2 SASEGT. The CDR3 spells CASSELTLNTEAFF. Written as DNA, the CDR3 is TGTGCCAGCAGTGAACTTACACTGAACACTGAAGCTTTCTTT.

The chain carries TRBV19 and TRBJ1-1; D is possibly TRBD1 (6 bases). Germline values: CDR1 LNHDA, CDR2 SQIVND (reference sequence). V lost 5 bases, J lost 4 bases, and 17 bases lay in between. This CDR3 region has 15 residues. CDR3 sequence: CASSEYRAWGTEAFF. CDR3 DNA sequence: TGTGCCAGTAGTGAGTACAGGGCCTGGGGCACTGAAGCTTTCTTT.

The count of this clone is one. This chain links TRBV4-3 with TRBJ2-2; D uncertain. The V end was cut by 4 bases, the J end by 1 base, with 16 bases between. The CDR3 runs to 17 residues. Germline V gene data show CDR1 as LGHNA and CDR2 as YSLEER. The DNA of the CDR3 is TGCGCCAGCAGCCTAAGGGCCGACGTAAGGAACACCGGGGAGCTGTTTTTT. It yields the protein CASSLRADVRNTGELFF.

The chain combines TRBV25-1 with TRBJ1-4; no reliable D call. CDR3 length: 14 residues. Trimming cost V 1 base and J 6 bases, with 9 bases left between them. The V gene's germline CDR1 is MGHDK and CDR2 SYGVNS. This chain's CDR3 is CASSESYSHEKLFF. The DNA for the CDR3 is TGTGCCAGCAGTGAATCCTACAGCCATGAAAAACTGTTTTTT.

The chain uses TRBV30 and TRBJ1-1; no clear D gene. The CDR3 extends over 13 amino acids. The germline CDR1 and CDR2 sequences are GTSNPN and SVGIG (reference sequence). The V end lost 4 bases, the J end lost 1 base, and 10 bases lay between the germline ends. The CDR3 loop reads CAWIGRENTEAFF. The CDR3 coding sequence is TGTGCCTGGATAGGTAGGGAGAACACTGAAGCTTTCTTT.

The chain has TRBV5-5 and TRBJ1-1; tentative D call: TRBD1 (6 bases). Germline lookup yields CDR1 SGHKS and CDR2 YYEKEE (reference sequence). Trimming cost V 0 bases and J 1 base, with 10 bases left between them. CDR3 length equals 15 residues. CDR3 DNA: TGTGCCAGCAGCTTGGTCGGGGGGGCGAACACTGAAGCTTTCTTT. This gives the protein CASSLVGGANTEAFF.

The chain combines TRBV28 with TRBJ2-1, with D tentatively TRBD1 (7 bases). Germline V gives CDR1 MDHEN, CDR2 SYDVKM. The V gene lost 6 bases and the J gene lost 2 bases, with 20 bases spanning the gap. CDR3 length: 17 amino acids. In nucleotides, the CDR3 is TGTGCCAGCAGGCTATACAGACAGGGAGGTCCCTACAATGAGCAGTTCTTC. As protein: CASRLYRQGGPYNEQFF.

This chain links TRBV5-1 with TRBJ2-5, with D possibly matching TRBD1 (7 bases). From germline, CDR1 is SGHRS and CDR2 YFSETQ. V was shortened by 3 bases and J by 10 bases, with 10 bases between the two germline ends. The CDR3 sequence is 11 residues long. The CDR3 reads CASSSRGDQYF. Here the CDR3 DNA reads TGCGCCAGCAGCTCCAGGGGGGACCAGTACTTC.

This chain joins TRBV7-9 and TRBJ1-4; 10 nucleotides agree with TRBD1. Germline CDR1 and CDR2: SEHNR and FQNEAQ (reference sequence). The CDR3 covers 13 residues. Losses at the gene ends were 6 bases for V and 8 bases for J; bases not matched to a gene: 3. The CDR3 DNA reads TGTGCCAGCAGGGGACAGGGGAGGGAAAAACTGTTTTTT. Residues: CASRGQGREKLFF.

The chain recombines TRBV2 with TRBJ1-2, with 7 nucleotides matching TRBD1. The CDR3 is 13 amino acids. CDR1 SNHLY and CDR2 FYNNEI come from the germline V gene. V lost 4 bases to trimming and J lost 2 bases; unmatched junction nucleotides: 1. This CDR3 is CASSVQGNYGYTF. CDR3 nucleotide sequence: TGTGCCAGCAGTGTACAGGGGAACTATGGCTACACCTTC.

The chain combines TRBV7-8 with TRBJ2-6; D is ambiguous. CDR1 is SGHVS, CDR2 FQNEAQ, per germline. V was trimmed by 6 bases and J by 4 bases, leaving 10 bases between them. The CDR3 runs to 14 residues. This CDR3 is CASRRLPGANVLTF. The CDR3 DNA sequence: TGTGCCAGCAGGAGGCTACCCGGGGCCAACGTCCTGACTTTC.

This clone was observed a single time. The chain employs TRBV7-3 and TRBJ1-1; TRBD1 agrees at 8 bases. CDR1 is SGHTA and CDR2 is FQGTGA in the germline V gene. The CDR3 loop spans 15 amino acids. Trimming cost V 3 bases and J 0 bases; bases outside gene matches: 3. The CDR3 sequence: CASSFGTGLNTEAFF. The CDR3 DNA sequence: TGTGCCAGCAGCTTCGGGACAGGCCTGAACACTGAAGCTTTCTTT. The entire variable domain, with the rest obtained from reference TRBV7-3 and TRBJ1-1, is as follows: GAGVSQTPSNKVTEKGKYVELRCDPISGHTALYWYRQSLGQGPEFLIYFQGTGAADDSGLPNDRFFAVRPEGSVSTLKIQRTERGDSAVYLCASSFGTGLNTEAFFGQGTRLTVV.

The chain recombines TRBV7-2 with TRBJ2-7, with no clear D. Trimming cost V 5 bases and J 6 bases, with 11 bases left between them. The germline V gene encodes CDR1 SGHTA and CDR2 FQGNSA. The CDR3 totals 12 residues. CDR3 protein: CASSLDLGEQYF. The CDR3 DNA follows: TGTGCCAGCAGCCTCGACTTGGGCGAGCAGTACTTC.

The rearrangement links TRBV5-4 to TRBJ1-2; D unclear. The V and J ends lost 4 bases and 7 bases respectively, with 11 bases between them. This CDR3 is 12 amino acids long. Germline V CDR1 and CDR2: SGHNT, YYREEE (reference sequence). DNA of the CDR3: TGTGCCAGCAGCCTGGACCCCCTTGGCTACACCTTC. As protein: CASSLDPLGYTF.

V and J are TRBV5-8 and TRBJ2-5; 8 bases map to TRBD1. The CDR3 is 15 residues long. Germline loops: CDR1 SGHTS, CDR2 YDEGEE. The trim removed 3 bases at V and 4 bases at J, leaving 8 bases unmatched. The CDR3 coding sequence is TGTGCCAGCAGCTCCAGTGTAGACAGGGGAGAGACCCAGTACTTC. As protein: CASSSSVDRGETQYF.

This chain links TRBV19 with TRBJ2-6; tentative D call: TRBD2 (7 bases). V gave up 6 bases and J gave up 1 base, with 16 bases separating them. Germline V gene lookup returns CDR1 LNHDA and CDR2 SQIVND (reference sequence). The CDR3 covers 17 residues. Here the CDR3 DNA reads TGTGCCAGTAGACGAATAGAGGGGGGGTCTGGGGCCAACGTCCTGACTTTC. It yields the protein CASRRIEGGSGANVLTF.

CDR3 sequence: CASSLDPGAPLHF. The DNA of the CDR3 is TGTGCCAGCAGCTTAGACCCCGGAGCACCCCTCCACTTT. The V call is TRBV7-8, the J call TRBJ1-6; D call uncertain. Germline values: CDR1 SGHVS, CDR2 FQNEAQ. The CDR3 is made up of 13 amino acids. Trimming left V 1 base short and J 11 bases short, with 9 bases between. The variable domain in full, with the rest retrieved from reference TRBV7-8 and TRBJ1-6, is GAGVSQSPRYKVAKRGQDVALRCDPISGHVSLFWYQQALGQGPEFLTYFQNEAQLDKSGLPSDRFFAERPEGSVSTLKIQRTQQEDSAVYLCASSLDPGAPLHFGNGTRLTVT.

This clone was found once. The chain combines TRBV6-5 with TRBJ2-6, with 10 bases that match TRBD1. The CDR3 totals 15 residues. The V gene's germline CDR1 is MNHEY and CDR2 SVGAGI. The V segment lost 5 bases and the J segment 7 bases; nucleotides outside the gene matches: 5. CDR3 nucleotides: TGTGCCAGCAGTGGCGGGACAGGGGTAGCCAACGTCCTGACTTTC. Protein product: CASSGGTGVANVLTF.

The chain employs TRBV28 and TRBJ1-2; the D gene is possibly TRBD1 (5 bases). The CDR3 length is 15 residues. Between the trimmed V and J ends, which lost 3 bases and 0 bases, there was a span of 11 bases. Looked up from germline, CDR1 is MDHEN and CDR2 is SYDVKM. CDR3 region: CASSFLWDPNYGYTF. The CDR3 bases are TGTGCCAGCAGTTTTTTGTGGGACCCTAACTATGGCTACACCTTC.

V usage is TRBV5-1 and J usage is TRBJ1-2; 9 bases fit TRBD1. V shed 4 bases, J shed 2 bases, and the junction held 6 bases outside the gene matches. Germline CDR1 SGHRS, CDR2 YFSETQ. The CDR3 contains 15 residues. This chain's CDR3 is CASSARTGANYGYTF. DNA of the CDR3: TGCGCCAGCAGCGCCCGGACAGGGGCCAACTATGGCTACACCTTC.

The chain employs TRBV19 and TRBJ1-1; D remains unclear. CDR3 size: 11 residues. V shed 6 bases and J shed 4 bases, with 6 bases lying between them. CDR1 and CDR2 from the germline V gene are LNHDA and SQIVND (reference sequence). The CDR3 coding sequence is TGTGCCAGTAGAAAAAGCACTGAAGCTTTCTTT. Translated, it gives CASRKSTEAFF.

This rearrangement joins TRBV6-5 to TRBJ1-2; the D is unclear. V was pared by 2 bases and J by 3 bases, with 10 bases between. Germline V lookup: CDR1 MNHEY, CDR2 SVGAGI. This CDR3 region has 14 residues. CDR3 sequence reads: CASSYQNGHYGYTF. The CDR3 DNA follows: TGTGCCAGCAGTTACCAAAACGGACACTATGGCTACACCTTC.

This chain uses TRBV5-6 with TRBJ2-6; unclear D gene. V lost 2 bases to trimming and J lost 0 bases, with 0 bases between them. The length of the CDR3 is 13 residues. CDR1 and CDR2 (germline): SGHDT, YYEEEE. Written as DNA, the CDR3 is TGTGCCAGCAGCTTCTCTGGGGCCAACGTCCTGACTTTC. Protein sequence: CASSFSGANVLTF.

The V call is TRBV14, the J call TRBJ2-3; 12 bases map to TRBD1. The CDR3 runs 16 residues. Germline trimming cut 3 bases from V and 3 bases from J; bases unmatched to any gene: 4. Germline CDR1 and CDR2: SGHDN and FVKESK. The CDR3 DNA is TGTGCCAGCAGCCAGGGACAGGGGGCTATTACAGATACGCAGTATTTT. It is translated as CASSQGQGAITDTQYF.

The chain combines TRBV7-3 with TRBJ1-2; the D is unclear. This CDR3 has 14 residues. The germline CDR1 and CDR2 sequences are SGHTA and FQGTGA. V lost 2 bases to trimming and J lost 2 bases, with 9 bases between them. The DNA of the CDR3 is TGTGCCAGCAGCTTACATAAAGGGAACTATGGCTACACCTTC. This sequence encodes CASSLHKGNYGYTF. The complete variable domain, with remaining parts taken from reference TRBV7-3 and TRBJ1-2, reads GAGVSQTPSNKVTEKGKYVELRCDPISGHTALYWYRQSLGQGPEFLIYFQGTGAADDSGLPNDRFFAVRPEGSVSTLKIQRTERGDSAVYLCASSLHKGNYGYTFGSGTRLTVV.

The chain uses TRBV5-4 and TRBJ2-2; possible D gene TRBD2, 7 bases. This CDR3 comprises 16 residues. Looked up from germline, CDR1 is SGHNT and CDR2 is YYREEE (reference sequence). Trimming took off 0 bases at V and 1 base at J, with 10 bases between the two ends. The CDR3, as DNA: TGTGCCAGCAGCTTGGGGCGGGGGCTGAACACCGGGGAGCTGTTTTTT. Its protein product is CASSLGRGLNTGELFF.